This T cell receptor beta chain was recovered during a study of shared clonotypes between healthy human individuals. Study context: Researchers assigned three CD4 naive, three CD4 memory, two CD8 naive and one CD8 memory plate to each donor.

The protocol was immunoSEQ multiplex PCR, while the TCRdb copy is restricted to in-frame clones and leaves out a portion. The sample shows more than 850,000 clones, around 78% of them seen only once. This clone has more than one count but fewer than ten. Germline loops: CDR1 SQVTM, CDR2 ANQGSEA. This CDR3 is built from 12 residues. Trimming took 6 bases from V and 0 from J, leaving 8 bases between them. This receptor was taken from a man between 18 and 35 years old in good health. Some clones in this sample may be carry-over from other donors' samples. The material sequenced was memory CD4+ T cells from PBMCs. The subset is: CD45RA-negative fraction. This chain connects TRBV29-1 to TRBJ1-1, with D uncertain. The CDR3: CSVTPLNTEAFF. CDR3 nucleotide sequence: TGCAGCGTGACACCTTTGAACACTGAAGCTTTCTTT.